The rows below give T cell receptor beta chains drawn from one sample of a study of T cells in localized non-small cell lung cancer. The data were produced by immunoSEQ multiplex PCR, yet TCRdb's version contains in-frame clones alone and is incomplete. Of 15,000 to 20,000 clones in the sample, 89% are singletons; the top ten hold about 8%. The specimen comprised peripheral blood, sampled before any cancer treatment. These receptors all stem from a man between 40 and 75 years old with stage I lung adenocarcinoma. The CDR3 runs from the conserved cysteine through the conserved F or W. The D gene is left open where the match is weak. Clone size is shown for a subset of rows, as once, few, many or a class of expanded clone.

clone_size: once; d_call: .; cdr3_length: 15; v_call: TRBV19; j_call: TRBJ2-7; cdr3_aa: CASSPRDTNSYEQYF; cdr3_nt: TGTGCCAGTAGTCCCCGGGACACCAACTCCTACGAGCAGTACTTC
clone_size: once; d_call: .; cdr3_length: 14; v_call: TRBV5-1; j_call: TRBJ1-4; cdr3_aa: CASSTGMAGEKLFF; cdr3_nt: TGCGCCAGCAGTACGGGGATGGCGGGTGAAAAACTGTTTTTT
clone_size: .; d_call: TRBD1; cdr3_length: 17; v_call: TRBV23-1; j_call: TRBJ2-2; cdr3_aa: CASSQSGTGPWAGELFF; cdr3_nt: TGCGCCAGCAGTCAATCGGGGACAGGGCCCTGGGCCGGGGAGCTGTTTTTT
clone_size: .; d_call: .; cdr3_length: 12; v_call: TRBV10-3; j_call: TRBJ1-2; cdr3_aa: CAIRGGDYGYTF; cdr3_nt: TGTGCCATAAGAGGGGGTGACTATGGCTACACCTTC
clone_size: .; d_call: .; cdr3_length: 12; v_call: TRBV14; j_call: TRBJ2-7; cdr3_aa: CASSLSVYEQYF; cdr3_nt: TGTGCCAGCAGCCTTAGCGTCTACGAGCAGTACTTC
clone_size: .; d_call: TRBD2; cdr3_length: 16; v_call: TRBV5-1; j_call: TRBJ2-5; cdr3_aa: CASQQGGTSPGETQYF; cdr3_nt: TGCGCCAGCCAACAAGGGGGGACTAGCCCGGGTGAGACCCAGTACTTC
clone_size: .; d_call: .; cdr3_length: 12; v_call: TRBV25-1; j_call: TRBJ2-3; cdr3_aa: CASKQGADTQYF; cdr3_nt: TGTGCCAGCAAACAGGGCGCAGATACGCAGTATTTT
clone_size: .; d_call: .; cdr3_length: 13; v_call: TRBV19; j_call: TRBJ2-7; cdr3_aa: CASSIRDKYEQYF; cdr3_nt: TGTGCCAGTAGTATTAGGGACAAATACGAGCAGTACTTC
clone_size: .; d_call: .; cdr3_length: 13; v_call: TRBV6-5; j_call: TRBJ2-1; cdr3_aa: CASSDGHYNEQFF; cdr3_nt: TGTGCCAGCAGTGACGGACACTACAATGAGCAGTTCTTC
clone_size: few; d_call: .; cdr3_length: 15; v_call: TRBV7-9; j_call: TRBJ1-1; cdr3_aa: CASSPSIERGAVAFF; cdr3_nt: TGTGCCAGCAGCCCTTCGATTGAGAGGGGAGCGGTAGCTTTCTTT